The 31 T cell receptor beta chains listed next were all sequenced from one sample in a study of blood T cell repertoires in COVID-19. Profiling relied on immunoSEQ multiplex PCR, and the TCRdb table lists in-frame clones only, not all of them. The sample contains 120,000 to 150,000 clones, approximately 86% of which appear only once. Sequenced: peripheral blood. These TCRs come from a woman aged 60-75 years with acute or convalescent COVID-19.

Only a few counts were recorded for this clone. This chain joins TRBV10-2 and TRBJ1-1, with D possibly TRBD1 on 5 matching bases. There are 17 residues in the CDR3. Trimming removed 2 bases from V and 5 bases from J, with 21 bases in between. The V gene's germline CDR1 is WSHSY and CDR2 SAAADI. The CDR3 loop reads CASSEPGVVLGLTEAFF. For the CDR3, the DNA is TGCGCCAGCAGTGAGCCGGGGGTGGTTTTGGGATTAACTGAAGCTTTCTTT.

The chain has TRBV5-1 and TRBJ2-2; D not certain. This CDR3 region has 14 residues. Germline V gene lookup returns CDR1 SGHRS and CDR2 YFSETQ. V was trimmed by 4 bases and J by 7 bases, leaving 14 bases between them. The CDR3 loop is CASSPDGRGGELFF. CDR3 DNA sequence: TGCGCCAGCAGCCCGGATGGTCGCGGCGGGGAGCTGTTTTTT.

The chain joins TRBV10-1 to TRBJ2-3, with a possible D match to TRBD2 (5 bases). Per germline, CDR1 WNHNN and CDR2 SYGVQD (reference sequence). CDR3 length: 12 residues. The V and J ends lost 3 bases and 12 bases respectively, with 13 bases between them. The CDR3 region has the DNA TGCGCCAGCAGTGATCTCGGGAAAGGACAGTATTTT. Translation gives CASSDLGKGQYF.

The chain employs TRBV30 and TRBJ2-2; the match to TRBD2 covers 9 bases. V was pared by 0 bases and J by 3 bases, with 8 bases of the junction left unmatched. This CDR3 is built from 17 residues. Looked up from germline, CDR1 is GTSNPN and CDR2 is SVGIG (reference sequence). CDR3 nucleotide sequence: TGTGCCTGGAGTGTCGGCGGGGGGGCCACTGACACCGGGGAGCTGTTTTTT. Its translation: CAWSVGGGATDTGELFF. The full variable domain, with the rest looked up from reference TRBV30 and TRBJ2-2, is SQTIHQWPATLVQPVGSPLSLECTVEGTSNPNLYWYRQAAGRGLQLLFYSVGIGQISSEVPQNLSASRPQDRQFILSSKKLLLSDSGFYLCAWSVGGGATDTGELFFGEGSRLTVL.

This clone was observed once. The V gene is TRBV5-6, the J gene TRBJ2-1; 7 bases match TRBD1. From germline, CDR1 is SGHDT and CDR2 YYEEEE. Losses at the gene ends were 4 bases for V and 0 bases for J; bases not matched to a gene: 10. The CDR3 is 17 amino acids. CDR3 residues: CASSPPDRESSYNEQFF. The CDR3 DNA follows: TGTGCCAGCAGCCCCCCTGACAGGGAGAGCTCCTACAATGAGCAGTTCTTC.

This chain joins TRBV27 and TRBJ2-7, with 7 bases fitting TRBD1. The J segment lost 3 bases and the V segment lost 5 bases, leaving 7 bases of the junction unmatched. The germline gives CDR1 MNHEY, CDR2 SMNVEV (reference sequence). The CDR3 contains 14 residues. The CDR3 sequence is CASSVGQRLYEQYF. DNA of the CDR3: TGTGCCAGCAGTGTGGGACAGAGACTCTACGAGCAGTACTTC.

The V and J genes are TRBV19 and TRBJ1-3; 10 positions agree with TRBD1. Trimming removed 10 bases from V and 0 bases from J; junction bases left unmatched: 6. The V gene's germline CDR1 is LNHDA and CDR2 SQIVND (reference sequence). The CDR3 is 15 residues long. CDR3 region: CATRDRGFSGNTIYF. In DNA form, the CDR3 reads TGTGCCACCCGGGACAGGGGTTTCTCTGGAAACACCATATATTTT.

This chain joins TRBV2 and TRBJ2-7; D remains ambiguous. The CDR3 is made up of 11 amino acids. Germline V gene sequence: CDR1 SNHLY, CDR2 FYNNEI. V dropped 5 bases and J dropped 2 bases, with 4 bases sitting between them. The CDR3 sequence: CASSLAYEQYF. CDR3 in DNA: TGTGCCAGCAGTCTTGCCTACGAGCAGTACTTC.

The rearrangement uses TRBV7-9 and TRBJ2-5; D is uncertain. Per germline, CDR1 SEHNR and CDR2 FQNEAQ (reference sequence). There are 11 residues in the CDR3. Trimming took 6 bases from V and 3 from J, leaving 5 bases between them. The CDR3 loop is CASRTKETQYF. DNA for the CDR3: TGTGCCAGCAGGACAAAAGAGACCCAGTACTTC.

The CDR3 spells CAINLFLGQGADGYTF. The CDR3 DNA is TGTGCCATCAACCTCTTTCTGGGACAGGGGGCTGATGGCTACACCTTC. The V call is TRBV10-3, the J call TRBJ1-2, with 12 bases lining up with TRBD1. Germline CDR1 is ENHRY and CDR2 is SYGVKD. The CDR3 has 16 residues. Trimming at V came to 7 bases and at J to 6 bases, leaving 12 bases not matched to a gene.

V usage is TRBV12-3 or TRBV12-4 and J usage is TRBJ2-7; possibly TRBD2 for D (6 bases). The CDR3 loop spans 11 amino acids. Between the trimmed V and J ends, which lost 6 bases and 6 bases, there was a span of 9 bases. This chain's CDR3 is CASRWRGEQYF. The CDR3 bases are TGTGCCAGCAGGTGGAGGGGCGAGCAGTACTTC.

This chain links TRBV5-1 with TRBJ2-3, with D maybe TRBD1 (5 bases). Looked up from germline, CDR1 is SGHRS and CDR2 is YFSETQ. The CDR3 is made up of 14 amino acids. The V and J ends lost 0 bases and 5 bases respectively, with 10 bases between them. The CDR3 DNA reads as TGCGCCAGCAGCTTGGATCAGGGTTTAGATACGCAGTATTTT. It is translated as CASSLDQGLDTQYF.

This chain links TRBV11-3 with TRBJ1-1, with D possibly matching TRBD1 (6 bases). The CDR3 consists of 14 residues. Germline values: CDR1 SGHNT, CDR2 YENEEA. Trimming left V 3 bases short and J 9 bases short, with 17 bases between. CDR3 amino acids: CASSLGHTFPKAFF. The CDR3 DNA is TGTGCCAGCAGCTTGGGACATACATTTCCAAAAGCTTTCTTT.

This clone has a handful of counts. This CDR3 is CASSRQGGADNSPLHF. The CDR3 nucleotides are TGTGCCAGCAGCAGACAAGGGGGGGCGGATAATTCACCCCTCCACTTT. The chain employs TRBV5-6 and TRBJ1-6; tentative D call: TRBD1 (6 bases). Per the germline V gene, CDR1 is SGHDT and CDR2 is YYEEEE. The CDR3 contains 16 residues. Trimming cost V 4 bases and J 5 bases, with 16 bases left between them.

As DNA, the CDR3 is TGTGCCAGCAGCTTTCCGGCGGGGGCCTCCTATAATTCACCCCTCCACTTT. Protein product: CASSFPAGASYNSPLHF. The gene calls are TRBV5-6 and TRBJ1-6; a possible D gene is TRBD1 (6 bases). Germline values: CDR1 SGHDT, CDR2 YYEEEE. This CDR3 has 17 amino acids. Trimming removed 2 bases from V and 0 bases from J, with 12 bases in between.

V gene TRBV19 combines with J gene TRBJ1-2; D is possibly TRBD1 (6 bases). CDR3 length: 15 residues. V was clipped by 1 base and J by 2 bases, with 11 bases between them. The germline CDR1 and CDR2 sequences are LNHDA and SQIVND (reference sequence). This chain's CDR3 is CASSIGQVLNYGYTF. The CDR3 DNA is TGTGCCAGTAGTATAGGACAGGTTTTAAACTATGGCTACACCTTC.

This clone has more than one count but fewer than ten. The chain combines TRBV6-5 with TRBJ1-6, with 7 positions matching TRBD1. V was clipped by 0 bases and J by 6 bases; unmatched bases: 2. The CDR3 totals 15 residues. Per germline, CDR1 MNHEY and CDR2 SVGAGI. In DNA, the CDR3 is TGTGCCAGCAGTTACTCCGGGACAGCTAATTCACCCCTCCACTTT. Translating it yields CASSYSGTANSPLHF.

Here the CDR3 DNA reads TGTGCCTGGAGTGTAGGGTTTACGGGGGAGGTAAAGAACTATGGCTACACCTTC. Translation gives CAWSVGFTGEVKNYGYTF. The chain links TRBV30 to TRBJ1-2, with a weak D call TRBD1 (5 bases). Deletions cut 0 bases from V and 2 bases from J, with 22 bases between. The CDR3 is 18 residues long. CDR1 and CDR2 (germline): GTSNPN, SVGIG (reference sequence).

The CDR3 DNA reads as TGCAGCGTTGCACAGGCGAGTTCCTATGGCTACACCTTC. As protein: CSVAQASSYGYTF. The rearrangement uses TRBV29-1 and TRBJ1-2; D might be TRBD1 (5 bases). V was cut by 4 bases and J by 4 bases, with 13 bases left in between. The CDR3 sequence is 13 residues long. The germline gives CDR1 SQVTM, CDR2 ANQGSEA.

This clone was detected a few times. V usage is TRBV4-3 and J usage is TRBJ1-2; D not resolved. This CDR3 region has 12 residues. In germline, CDR1 is LGHNA, CDR2 YSLEER. V dropped 4 bases and J dropped 5 bases, with 8 bases sitting between them. CDR3 sequence reads: CASSLGQYGYTF. The CDR3, as DNA: TGCGCCAGCAGCCTGGGCCAATATGGCTACACCTTC.

This chain uses TRBV7-2 with TRBJ1-6, with a possible D match to TRBD1 (5 bases). The CDR3 runs to 16 residues. CDR1 SGHTA and CDR2 FQGNSA come from the germline V gene. The V gene lost 1 base and the J gene lost 6 bases, with 13 bases spanning the gap. The CDR3 DNA sequence: TGTGCCAGCAGCTTAGTAGGGAGGGGCTCTAATTCACCCCTCCACTTT. Protein sequence: CASSLVGRGSNSPLHF.

This chain links TRBV3-1 (or the pseudogene TRBV3-2) with TRBJ1-4; D is unclear. This CDR3 has 15 residues. The V end was cut by 5 bases, the J end by 4 bases, with 14 bases between. Germline values: CDR1 LGHDT, CDR2 YNNKEL (reference sequence). CDR3: CASSSSEGSNEKLFF. The CDR3 coding sequence is TGTGCCAGCAGCTCATCGGAAGGGAGTAATGAAAAACTGTTTTTT.

The genes are TRBV10-1 and TRBJ2-5; TRBD2 matches 7 bases. Trimming at V came to 0 bases and at J to 2 bases, leaving 3 bases not matched to a gene. Germline assignment: CDR1 WNHNN and CDR2 SYGVQD (reference sequence). This CDR3 spans 15 amino acids. DNA for the CDR3: TGCGCCAGCAGTGAGTCGGCTAGCGGACAAGAGACCCAGTACTTC. Protein: CASSESASGQETQYF.

The V gene is TRBV4-1, the J gene TRBJ1-2, with a possible D match to TRBD1 (5 bases). CDR1 is MGHRA, CDR2 YSYEKL, per germline. The CDR3 has 14 residues. V was shortened by 3 bases and J by 4 bases, with 12 bases between the two germline ends. CDR3 sequence reads: CASSQEGVPYGYTF. In nucleotides, the CDR3 is TGCGCCAGCAGCCAGGAAGGGGTCCCCTATGGCTACACCTTC.

The chain employs TRBV28 and TRBJ1-1; D unclear. CDR3 length: 12 amino acids. Germline CDR1 and CDR2: MDHEN and SYDVKM. V was cut by 6 bases and J by 4 bases, with 9 bases left in between. The CDR3 protein is CASRVGSTEAFF. The DNA of the CDR3 is TGTGCCAGCAGGGTCGGGAGCACTGAAGCTTTCTTT.

This chain connects TRBV7-2 to TRBJ2-5; D is unclear. Trimming shortened V by 1 base and J by 9 bases, and 9 bases separated the two germline ends. The CDR3 totals 12 residues. The germline V gene has CDR1 SGHTA and CDR2 FQGNSA. The CDR3 is CASSLDFGAQYF. Here the CDR3 DNA reads TGTGCCAGCAGCTTAGATTTTGGAGCCCAGTACTTC.

The gene calls are TRBV6-5 and TRBJ2-3; tentative D call: TRBD2 (6 bases). The CDR3 spans 16 residues. CDR1 is MNHEY, CDR2 SVGAGI, per germline. Deletions cut 2 bases from V and 0 bases from J, with 12 bases between. The DNA of the CDR3 is TGTGCCAGCAGTTACCAGCCTAGCGCCAGCACAGATACGCAGTATTTT. Residues: CASSYQPSASTDTQYF.

This clone came up a few times. The V call is TRBV28, the J call TRBJ1-5, with D perhaps matching TRBD1 (6 bases). Germline assignment: CDR1 MDHEN and CDR2 SYDVKM. With 10 bases removed from V and 0 bases from J, the gap between germline ends came to 22 bases. The CDR3 is made up of 17 amino acids. DNA of the CDR3: TGTGCCACGACCCGGGGGGGCAGATCCTTTAGCAATCAGCCCCAGCATTTT. Its translation is CATTRGGRSFSNQPQHF.

The rearrangement joins TRBV7-8 to TRBJ2-1; 10 bases agree with TRBD2. J was trimmed by 5 bases and V by 1 base; bases with no gene match: 20. The CDR3 extends over 21 amino acids. Germline V lookup: CDR1 SGHVS, CDR2 FQNEAQ. CDR3 sequence: CASSLESAGVISLAGDNEQFF. Written as DNA, the CDR3 is TGTGCCAGCAGCTTAGAATCAGCGGGGGTGATCAGCCTAGCGGGGGACAATGAGCAGTTCTTC.

This clone was found once. V is TRBV6-2 or TRBV6-3 and J is TRBJ1-2, with 9 nucleotides matching TRBD1. Germline CDR1 MNHEY, CDR2 SVGEGT. The CDR3 is made up of 18 amino acids. With 6 bases clipped from V and 2 bases from J, the junction kept 16 bases outside the gene matches. The CDR3 sequence is CASSPLTGGSVSNYGYTF. DNA of the CDR3: TGTGCCAGCAGCCCTCTGACAGGGGGATCGGTTAGCAACTATGGCTACACCTTC.

The chain carries TRBV11-3 and TRBJ2-3; no clear D gene. V dropped 3 bases and J dropped 5 bases, with 9 bases sitting between them. The CDR3 consists of 13 residues. Germline CDR1 SGHNT, CDR2 YENEEA. The CDR3 bases are TGTGCCAGCAGCTTGGCCCCAGGAGATACGCAGTATTTT. Protein product: CASSLAPGDTQYF.